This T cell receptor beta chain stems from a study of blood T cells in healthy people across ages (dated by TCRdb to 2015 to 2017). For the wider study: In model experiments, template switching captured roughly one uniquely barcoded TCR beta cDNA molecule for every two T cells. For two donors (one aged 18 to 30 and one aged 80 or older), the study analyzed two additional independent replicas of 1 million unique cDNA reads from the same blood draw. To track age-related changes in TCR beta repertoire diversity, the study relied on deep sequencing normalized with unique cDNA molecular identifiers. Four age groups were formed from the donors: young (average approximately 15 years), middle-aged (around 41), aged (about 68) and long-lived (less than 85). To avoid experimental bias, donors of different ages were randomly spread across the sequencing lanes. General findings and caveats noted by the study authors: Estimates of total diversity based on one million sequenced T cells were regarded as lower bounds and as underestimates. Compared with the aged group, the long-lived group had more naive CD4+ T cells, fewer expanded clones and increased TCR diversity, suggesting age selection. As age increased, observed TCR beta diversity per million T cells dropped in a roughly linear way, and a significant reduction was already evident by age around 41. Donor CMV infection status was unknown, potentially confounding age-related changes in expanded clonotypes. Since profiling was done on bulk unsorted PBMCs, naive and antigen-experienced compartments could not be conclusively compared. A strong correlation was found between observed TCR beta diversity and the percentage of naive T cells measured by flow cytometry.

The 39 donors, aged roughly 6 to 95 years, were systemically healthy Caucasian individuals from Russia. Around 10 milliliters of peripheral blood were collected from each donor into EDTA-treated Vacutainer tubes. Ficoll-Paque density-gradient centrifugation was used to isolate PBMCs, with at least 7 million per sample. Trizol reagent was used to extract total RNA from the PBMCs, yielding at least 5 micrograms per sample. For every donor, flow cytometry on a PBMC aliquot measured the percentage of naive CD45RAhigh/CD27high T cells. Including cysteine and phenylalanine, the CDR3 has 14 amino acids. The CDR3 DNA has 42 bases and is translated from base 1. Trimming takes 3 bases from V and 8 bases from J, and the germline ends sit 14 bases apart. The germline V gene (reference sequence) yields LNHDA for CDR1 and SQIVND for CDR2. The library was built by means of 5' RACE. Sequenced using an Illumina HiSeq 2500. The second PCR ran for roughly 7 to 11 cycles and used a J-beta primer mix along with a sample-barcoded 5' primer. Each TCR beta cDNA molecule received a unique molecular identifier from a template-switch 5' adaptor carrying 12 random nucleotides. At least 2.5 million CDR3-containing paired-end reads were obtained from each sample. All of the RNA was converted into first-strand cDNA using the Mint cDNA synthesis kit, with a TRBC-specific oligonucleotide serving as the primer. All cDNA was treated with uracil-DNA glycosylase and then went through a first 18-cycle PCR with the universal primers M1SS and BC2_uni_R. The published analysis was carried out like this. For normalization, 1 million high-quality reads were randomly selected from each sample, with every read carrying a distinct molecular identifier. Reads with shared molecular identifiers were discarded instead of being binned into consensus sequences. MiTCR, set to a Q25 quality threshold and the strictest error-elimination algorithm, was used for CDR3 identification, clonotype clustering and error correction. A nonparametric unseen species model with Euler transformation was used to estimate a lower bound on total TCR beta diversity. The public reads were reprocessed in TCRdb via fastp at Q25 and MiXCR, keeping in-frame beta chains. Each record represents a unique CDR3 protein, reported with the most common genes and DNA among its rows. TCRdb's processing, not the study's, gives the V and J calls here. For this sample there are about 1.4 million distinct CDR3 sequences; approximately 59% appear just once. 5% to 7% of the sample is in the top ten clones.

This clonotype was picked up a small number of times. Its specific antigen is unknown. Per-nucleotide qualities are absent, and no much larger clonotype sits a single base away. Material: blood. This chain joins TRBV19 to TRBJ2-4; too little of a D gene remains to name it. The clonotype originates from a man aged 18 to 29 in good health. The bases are TGTGCCAGTAGTATGAGGCTTACTCTGGACATTCAGTACTTC. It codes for CASSMRLTLDIQYF.